This TCR beta chain derives from a study of T cells after yellow fever vaccination. Trimming left V 5 bases short and J 5 bases short, with 15 bases between. In germline, CDR1 is SGHTA, CDR2 FQGNSA. This CDR3 is 15 amino acids long. One entry per CDR3 protein, called by TCRdb with MiXCR from the 5' RACE reads. The sample includes 550,000 or so distinct CDR3 sequences, roughly 21% of them seen just once. The sample was PBMCs, taken 15 days after the yellow fever booster vaccination. The source is a man aged 25 to 45 who received the YFV17D yellow fever vaccine. The rearrangement joins TRBV7-2 to TRBJ1-4; D is uncertain. The CDR3 loop is CASSQVWGSNEKLFF. DNA for the CDR3: TGTGCCAGCAGCCAGGTTTGGGGATCCAATGAAAAACTGTTTTTT.